This note documents a single T cell receptor (beta chain) sequence. The target of this receptor is not known. Within one base of it there is no much larger clone, and no base qualities were kept. The 39 donors, aged about 6 to 100 years, were systemically healthy Caucasian individuals from Russia. About 10 milliliters of peripheral blood were drawn from each donor into EDTA-treated Vacutainer tubes. Ficoll-Paque density-gradient centrifugation was used to isolate PBMCs, with at least 6.5 million per sample. Trizol reagent was used to extract total RNA from PBMCs, with at least 5 micrograms per sample. Naive CD45RAhigh/CD27high T cell percentages were measured by flow cytometry on a PBMC aliquot from every donor. This sample stems from a study of blood T cells in healthy people across ages (dated by TCRdb to about 2015). Background for the entire study: In model experiments, template switching captured roughly one uniquely barcoded TCR beta cDNA molecule for every two T cells. Donors of different ages were randomly distributed across sequencing lanes to avoid experimental bias. The study analyzed two additional independent replicas of 1 million unique cDNA reads from the same blood draw for two donors, one aged 18 to 29 and one aged 80 or older. Using deep sequencing normalized with unique cDNA molecular identifiers, the study measured how TCR beta repertoire diversity changes with age. Four age groups were formed from the donors: young (average 16 years), middle-aged (just under 40), aged (more than 55) and long-lived (less than 85). Beyond this particular receptor, the publication reports: Compared with the aged group, more naive CD4+ T cells, fewer expanded clones and increased TCR diversity were shown by the long-lived group, suggesting age selection. Total diversity estimates from one million sequenced T cells were considered lower bounds and underestimates. Because profiling used bulk unsorted PBMCs, naive and antigen-experienced compartments could not be compared conclusively. The percentage of naive T cells measured by flow cytometry correlated strongly with observed TCR beta diversity. Donor CMV infection status was unknown, potentially confounding age-related changes in expanded clonotypes. Observed TCR beta diversity per million T cells fell roughly linearly with age, and a significant reduction was already apparent by age about 43.

Reading from cysteine to phenylalanine, the CDR3 counts 12 amino acids. Just CDR3 DNA is preserved here, 36 bases in frame from base 1. V has 10 bases trimmed and J has 6 bases trimmed; junction bases matching no gene number 8. CDR1 and CDR2 are read off the germline V gene as MNHNS and SASEGT. The library came from 5' RACE. Instrument on record: Illumina HiSeq 2500. A second PCR of roughly 7 to 11 cycles was performed with a sample-barcoded 5' primer and a J-beta primer mix. A unique molecular identifier was introduced onto each TCR beta cDNA molecule by a template-switch 5' adaptor carrying 12 random nucleotides. Each sample yielded at least 2.5 million CDR3-containing paired-end reads. The Mint cDNA synthesis kit, primed by a TRBC-specific oligonucleotide, was used to synthesize first-strand cDNA from all RNA. Following uracil-DNA glycosylase treatment, a first 18-cycle PCR with universal primers M1SS and BC2_uni_R was performed on all cDNA. The authors' analysis ran thus. For normalization, 1 million high-quality reads, each with a distinct molecular identifier, were randomly selected from each sample. Instead of being binned into consensus sequences, reads with shared molecular identifiers were discarded. MiTCR, with a Q25 quality threshold and the strictest error-elimination algorithm, was used for CDR3 identification, clonotype clustering and error correction. A nonparametric unseen species model with Euler transformation was used to estimate a lower bound on total TCR beta diversity. TCRdb reanalyzed the raw reads on its own, using fastp at Q25 for trimming and MiXCR for clone calling, and kept in-frame beta chains. CDR3 protein duplicates are merged, each entry listing the most common genes and DNA. For this entry, the V and J calls and clone size follow TCRdb and not the study's own pipeline. Across this sample there are about 1,500,000 distinct CDR3 sequences, with 42% seen only once. Clones ranked in the top ten supply 7.9% of the sample.

The rearrangement combines TRBV6-1 with TRBJ1-2; TRBD1 matches 7 bases in the middle. The origin of this receptor is a woman aged 18-29 years in good health. Sequencing was done on a sample of blood. The DNA sequence reads TGTGCCACCGAGGGGGCTCGGAATGGCTACACCTTC. Translated, this gives CATEGARNGYTF.